Following are 29 T cell receptor beta chains from one sample sequenced in a study of blood T cells in healthy people across ages. Using a J-beta primer mix together with a sample-barcoded 5' primer, a second PCR was run for about 7 to 12 cycles. TCRdb reprocessed the 5' RACE reads with MiXCR, giving one entry per CDR3 protein. Of under 1,100,000 distinct CDR3 sequences in the sample, approximately 25% are singletons; the top ten hold about 0.69%. The same data also went into a second study, on T cells of mothers and their children.

Source material: blood. Receptors originate from a girl aged 2 to 9 in good health.

This clonotype has only a few counts. The rearrangement joins TRBV11-2 to TRBJ2-5, with 9 bases that match TRBD1. TRBJ2-7 explains the end of the DNA better; the J call may be wrong. The CDR3 consists of 15 residues. Looked up from germline, CDR1 is SGHAT and CDR2 is FQNNGV. The CDR3 nucleotides are TGTGCCAGCAGCCTCTTAAGGGGGACAGGGATCGAGCAGTACTTC. Residues: CASSLLRGTGIEQYF.

The chain recombines TRBV12-3 or TRBV12-4 with TRBJ2-5; unclear D gene. The J call could be wrong; TRBJ2-7 is a better fit for the DNA end. The CDR3 has 11 amino acids. This CDR3 is CASSFKDEQYF. In DNA, the CDR3 is TGTGCCAGCAGTTTCAAGGACGAGCAGTACTTC.

This clonotype was detected a few times. The chain has TRBV5-5 and TRBJ2-5, with D maybe TRBD1 (5 bases). The closer fit of TRBJ2-7 to the DNA end suggests the J call may be wrong. The length of the CDR3 is 13 residues. The germline V gene encodes CDR1 SGHKS and CDR2 YYEKEE (reference sequence). In DNA, the CDR3 is TGTGCCAGCAGCTCAGCTGACAGCTACGAGCAGTACTTC. Translating gives CASSSADSYEQYF.

The V and J genes are TRBV9 and TRBJ2-5; a possible D gene is TRBD2 (6 bases). V was trimmed by 3 bases and J by 0 bases, leaving 18 bases between them. CDR3 length: 17 amino acids. In germline, CDR1 is SGDLS, CDR2 YYNGEE. The CDR3 reads CASSAGTFLTNQETQYF. The CDR3 DNA follows: TGTGCCAGCAGCGCCGGGACTTTTCTAACCAACCAAGAGACCCAGTACTTC.

There are a few counts of this clonotype. This chain links TRBV27 with TRBJ2-5, with 9 bases fitting TRBD2. Germline V gene lookup returns CDR1 MNHEY and CDR2 SMNVEV (reference sequence). The CDR3 runs to 13 residues. The V segment lost 6 bases and the J segment 5 bases; nucleotides outside the gene matches: 4. Written as DNA, the CDR3 is TGTGCCAGCAGGGGAGCGGGGGGCGAGACCCAGTACTTC. Translating it yields CASRGAGGETQYF.

The chain joins TRBV14 to TRBJ2-7; TRBD2 might be the D (5 bases). The CDR3 extends over 14 amino acids. The V end lost 1 base, the J end lost 3 bases, and 10 bases lay between the germline ends. Per germline, CDR1 SGHDN and CDR2 FVKESK. The CDR3 nucleotides are TGTGCCAGCAGCCAAGCAGGCGGAGGCTACGAGCAGTACTTC. It encodes CASSQAGGGYEQYF.

V gene TRBV7-9 combines with J gene TRBJ2-5; D could derive from TRBD1 or TRBD2 (5 bases each). Near its end, the DNA agrees better with TRBJ2-7, so the J call may be wrong. Germline values: CDR1 SEHNR, CDR2 FQNEAQ (reference sequence). The CDR3 extends over 18 amino acids. CDR3 sequence (DNA): TGTGCCAGCAGACCATCACTGACCGAGGGGCAGGGCGGCAACGAGCAGTACTTC. The encoded protein is CASRPSLTEGQGGNEQYF.

The J gene is TRBJ1-4, the V gene TRBV5-6; TRBD1 aligns across 11 bases. Germline CDR1 reads SGHDT; CDR2 reads YYEEEE. The CDR3 is 14 amino acids. The V and J ends lost 4 bases and 7 bases, in that order; junction bases with no gene match: 3. This CDR3 is CASSGQGAGEKLFF. CDR3 nucleotides: TGTGCCAGCAGCGGACAGGGGGCCGGTGAAAAACTGTTTTTT.

A few counts support this clonotype. J is TRBJ2-3 and V is TRBV7-9; 7 bases fit TRBD2. CDR1 is SEHNR and CDR2 is FQNEAQ in the germline V gene (reference sequence). The V gene end was trimmed by 5 bases and the J gene end by 0 bases; junction bases not matched to a gene: 11. The CDR3 loop spans 17 amino acids. The CDR3 DNA sequence: TGTGCCAGCAGCCGACGGGTTAGCGGGTCTAGCACAGATACGCAGTATTTT. The encoded protein is CASSRRVSGSSTDTQYF. Together with reference TRBV7-9 and TRBJ2-3, the CDR3 gives the full variable domain: DTGVSQNPRHKITKRGQNVTFRCDPISEHNRLYWYRQTLGQGPEFLTYFQNEAQLEKSRLLSDRFSAERPKGSFSTLEIQRTEQGDSAMYLCASSRRVSGSSTDTQYFGPGTRLTVL.

This clonotype was recorded a few times. V gene TRBV6-6 combines with J gene TRBJ2-4, with D perhaps TRBD1 or TRBD2 (7 bases each). The CDR3 has 15 residues. Germline V CDR1 and CDR2: MNHNY, SVGAGI (reference sequence). V lost 2 bases to trimming and J lost 8 bases, with 16 bases between them. The CDR3 DNA follows: TGTGCCAGCAGTTACCAGACAGGGAGGGGGGACATTCAGTACTTC. It codes for CASSYQTGRGDIQYF.

This clonotype was seen more than once but under ten times. This chain uses TRBV6-1 with TRBJ2-1; 7 nucleotides agree with TRBD2. J gave up 6 bases and V 5 bases, and 13 bases lay outside the gene matches. The CDR3 totals 16 residues. CDR1 and CDR2 (germline): MNHNS, SASEGT. CDR3 sequence: CASSTGGSGICNEQFF. CDR3 nucleotide sequence: TGTGCCAGCAGTACCGGGGGAAGCGGGATTTGCAATGAGCAGTTCTTC.

This clonotype was seen only a few times. The chain joins TRBV28 to TRBJ2-3, with D maybe TRBD2 (5 bases). Germline lookup yields CDR1 MDHEN and CDR2 SYDVKM. Trimming shortened V by 1 base and J by 0 bases, and 20 bases separated the two germline ends. The CDR3 sequence is 19 residues long. The CDR3 here is CASSLSRPTPGSSTDTQYF. The CDR3 coding sequence is TGTGCCAGCAGTTTATCCCGTCCAACGCCGGGATCTAGCACAGATACGCAGTATTTT.

The J gene is TRBJ2-5, the V gene TRBV3-1; perhaps TRBD2 as D (7 bases). Germline V gene lookup returns CDR1 LGHDT and CDR2 YNNKEL (reference sequence). The length of the CDR3 is 15 residues. Trimming removed 3 bases at V and 3 bases at J, with 14 bases between. The CDR3 protein is CASSQNGGPKETQYF. Here the CDR3 DNA reads TGTGCCAGCAGCCAGAACGGGGGGCCAAAAGAGACCCAGTACTTC.

This clonotype was picked up a small number of times. V usage is TRBV7-9 and J usage is TRBJ2-7; the match to TRBD2 covers 10 bases. The CDR3 has 14 residues. Germline V gene sequence: CDR1 SEHNR, CDR2 FQNEAQ (reference sequence). Germline trimming cut 5 bases from V and 6 bases from J; bases unmatched to any gene: 7. This CDR3 reads CASSANSGRSEQYF. CDR3 bases: TGTGCCAGCAGCGCAAATAGCGGGAGGAGCGAGCAGTACTTC.

The gene calls are TRBV29-1 and TRBJ1-1; tentatively, D is TRBD1 (5 bases). CDR1 and CDR2 (germline): SQVTM, ANQGSEA. This CDR3 comprises 12 residues. V was pared by 7 bases and J by 4 bases, with 13 bases between. CDR3 nucleotide sequence: TGCAGCGGTCAAAGCGGGGGCACTGAAGCTTTCTTT. It encodes CSGQSGGTEAFF.

The rearrangement links TRBV11-2 to TRBJ1-3, with D possibly being TRBD1 (5 bases). Per germline, CDR1 SGHAT and CDR2 FQNNGV. This CDR3 is 15 amino acids long. The V end was cut by 5 bases, the J end by 0 bases, with 11 bases between. CDR3 protein: CASSHRRGSGNTIYF. The CDR3, as DNA: TGTGCCAGCAGCCACAGGAGGGGCTCTGGAAACACCATATATTTT.

This clonotype was detected only a few times. V usage is TRBV20-1 and J usage is TRBJ1-1, with unresolved D. In germline, CDR1 is DFQATT, CDR2 SNEGSKA (reference sequence). This CDR3 has 12 amino acids. Trimming stripped 3 bases from V and 1 base from J, with 6 bases between. The CDR3 spells CSASSWNTEAFF. In DNA, the CDR3 is TGCAGTGCTAGTTCCTGGAACACTGAAGCTTTCTTT.

This clonotype was found a few times. CDR3 sequence: CASTGAGVRGFNEQFF. DNA for the CDR3: TGCGCCAGCACCGGTGCCGGGGTTCGGGGCTTCAATGAGCAGTTCTTC. The V gene is TRBV5-1, the J gene TRBJ2-1; D assignment may be TRBD1 or TRBD2 (5 bases each). The ends were cut back, 6 bases at V and 6 bases at J, with 22 bases in the middle. Germline V gives CDR1 SGHRS, CDR2 YFSETQ. The CDR3 extends over 16 amino acids.

This clonotype was seen only once. The gene calls are TRBV7-9 and TRBJ2-5; 8 bases fit TRBD1. The DNA end lines up better with TRBJ2-1; the J call may be wrong. This CDR3 region has 15 residues. The germline V gene has CDR1 SEHNR and CDR2 FQNEAQ (reference sequence). DNA for the CDR3: TGTGCCAGCAGCCTGGGCAGGGGGCCAGGTAATGAGCAGTTCTTC. This translates into CASSLGRGPGNEQFF.

J is TRBJ1-2 and V is TRBV7-9, with 11 bases identical to TRBD1. The CDR3 has 15 amino acids. Germline assignment: CDR1 SEHNR and CDR2 FQNEAQ (reference sequence). V was pared by 7 bases and J by 3 bases, with 7 bases of the junction left unmatched. CDR3 bases: TGTGCCAGCAACGTTGGACAGGGGGCCGACTATGGCTACACCTTC. Translating it yields CASNVGQGADYGYTF.

This clonotype was counted between two and nine times. The chain couples TRBV28 to TRBJ1-2, with a possible D match to TRBD1 (6 bases). Between the trimmed V and J ends, which lost 8 bases and 0 bases, there was a span of 13 bases. The CDR3 totals 14 residues. Germline V gene data show CDR1 as MDHEN and CDR2 as SYDVKM. CDR3 bases: TGTGCCAGCCGAACGGGGGGCCCTAACTATGGCTACACCTTC. This translates into CASRTGGPNYGYTF.

The V call is TRBV6-1, the J call TRBJ1-5; D is unresolved. CDR1 MNHNS and CDR2 SASEGT come from the germline V gene. V was trimmed by 8 bases and J by 4 bases, leaving 12 bases between them. The CDR3 is 13 residues long. The CDR3 coding sequence is TGTGCCAGCTTAAGGCACGGGAATCAGCCCCAGCATTTT. Its translation is CASLRHGNQPQHF.

The rearrangement links TRBV12-3 or TRBV12-4 to TRBJ1-2; no firm D call. V lost 3 bases to trimming and J lost 8 bases, with 13 bases between them. CDR3 length: 13 amino acids. The CDR3 DNA reads as TGTGCCAGCAGTTTGGGTCTCCTTCCCGGCTACACCTTC. As protein: CASSLGLLPGYTF.

The CDR3 DNA sequence: TGTGCCAGCAGCTACGAGGAACTCTACGAGCAGTACTTC. Translated: CASSYEELYEQYF. This sequence joins TRBV7-9 and TRBJ2-7; D not resolved. CDR1 is SEHNR and CDR2 is FQNEAQ in the germline V gene (reference sequence). The V end was cut by 4 bases, the J end by 3 bases, with 10 bases between. CDR3 length: 13 amino acids.

The rearrangement joins TRBV11-2 to TRBJ1-1; TRBD1 might be the D (5 bases). Trimming stripped 3 bases from V and 1 base from J, with 15 bases between. The CDR3 contains 16 residues. The germline V gene has CDR1 SGHAT and CDR2 FQNNGV. The CDR3 nucleotides read TGTGCCAGCAGCTTTTTCGCGGGACCGTCGAACACTGAAGCTTTCTTT. This encodes CASSFFAGPSNTEAFF.

CDR3 sequence reads: CASSPHNEKLFF. CDR3 in DNA: TGTGCCAGCAGCCCCCATAATGAAAAACTGTTTTTT. The genes are TRBV7-9 and TRBJ1-4; D is undetermined. V lost 5 bases and J lost 4, with 5 bases in between. Germline CDR1 SEHNR, CDR2 FQNEAQ (reference sequence). The CDR3 length is 12 residues.

Only a few counts were recorded for this clonotype. The chain carries TRBV19 and TRBJ1-6, with D hard to call. The CDR3 totals 16 residues. Trimming left V 6 bases short and J 8 bases short, with 20 bases between. The germline V gene encodes CDR1 LNHDA and CDR2 SQIVND (reference sequence). The CDR3 spells CASRAGGEVGDSPLHF. Here the CDR3 DNA reads TGTGCCAGTAGGGCCGGCGGAGAAGTTGGAGATTCACCCCTCCACTTT.

This clonotype was detected only a few times. The CDR3 region is CASSAGGRVETQYF. The CDR3 DNA reads TGTGCCAGCAGCGCTGGAGGCAGGGTAGAGACCCAGTACTTC. This chain uses TRBV7-2 with TRBJ2-5; D tentatively fits TRBD1 or TRBD2 (5 bases each). The CDR3 extends over 14 amino acids. The V gene's germline CDR1 is SGHTA and CDR2 FQGNSA. Trimming shortened V by 5 bases and J by 4 bases, and 14 bases separated the two germline ends.

The chain is built from TRBV29-1 and TRBJ2-1; D is perhaps TRBD2 (5 bases). The DNA end is more similar to TRBJ2-7, so the J call may be wrong. CDR3 length equals 12 residues. Germline CDR1 is SQVTM and CDR2 is ANQGSEA. This CDR3 is CSVGEGRSEQYV. CDR3 nucleotides: TGCAGCGTTGGAGAGGGCAGGAGCGAGCAGTACGTC.